The T cell receptor (beta chain) described here comes from a study of beta chain features in type 1 diabetes. About the study: Cell yields, age and gender were similar between patients and healthy donors. Findings and limits, study-wide: VDJ junctions sequenced from type 1 diabetes patients showed fewer insertions and more deletions. All four CD4+ subsets of Type 1 diabetes patients contained TCRB CDR3s that were moderately but significantly shorter.

Germline CDR1 is SNHLY and CDR2 is FYNNEI. V lost 7 bases and J lost 5; bases outside the gene matches: 13. CDR3 length: 15 residues. On this clone: The antigen is unknown.

Expressed TCRB transcripts were sequenced because the isolated RNA had all been reverse transcribed beforehand. Mean yield for stem cell-like memory T cell samples was about 1.01 million reads. Some clones are missing from TCRdb's copy, which holds only in-frame ones; the method was immunoSEQ multiplex PCR. The top ten hold approximately 0.3% of the sample, which has under 70,000 clones, about 64% seen once. The sequence derives from a young woman with type 1 diabetes. This chain uses TRBV2 with TRBJ2-5, with TRBD2 identical over 7 bases. The sample was stem cell memory CD4+ T cells from blood. The CDR3 DNA is TGTGCCAGCACTAAAACGGCGGGAGCGAGGGAGACCCAGTACTTC. Its translation is CASTKTAGARETQYF.